This record looks at one T cell receptor (beta chain) sequence and its context. The authors reverse transcribed about 0.45 to 1 ug RNA with random hexamers. TCRdb passed the immunoSEQ multiplex PCR reads through MiXCR, listing each CDR3 protein once. Among some 180,000 distinct CDR3 sequences listed, roughly 94% were seen once. This entry belongs to a study of CD8 T cells in Susac syndrome. Diagnostic criteria for definite or probable disease, in their recently defined form, were met by the patients with Susac syndrome. The trim removed 6 bases at V and 1 base at J, leaving 9 bases unmatched. This CDR3 is built from 15 residues. The V gene's germline CDR1 is MDHEN and CDR2 SYDVKM.

The rearrangement links TRBV28 to TRBJ2-7; 7 nucleotides align to TRBD1. Sequences were obtained from CD4+ T cells from PBMCs. The sequence came from a human donor with Susac syndrome. The CDR3 bases are TGTGCCAGCAGCCCGTGGACAGGTCTTTCCTACGAGCAGTACTTC. Translation gives CASSPWTGLSYEQYF.